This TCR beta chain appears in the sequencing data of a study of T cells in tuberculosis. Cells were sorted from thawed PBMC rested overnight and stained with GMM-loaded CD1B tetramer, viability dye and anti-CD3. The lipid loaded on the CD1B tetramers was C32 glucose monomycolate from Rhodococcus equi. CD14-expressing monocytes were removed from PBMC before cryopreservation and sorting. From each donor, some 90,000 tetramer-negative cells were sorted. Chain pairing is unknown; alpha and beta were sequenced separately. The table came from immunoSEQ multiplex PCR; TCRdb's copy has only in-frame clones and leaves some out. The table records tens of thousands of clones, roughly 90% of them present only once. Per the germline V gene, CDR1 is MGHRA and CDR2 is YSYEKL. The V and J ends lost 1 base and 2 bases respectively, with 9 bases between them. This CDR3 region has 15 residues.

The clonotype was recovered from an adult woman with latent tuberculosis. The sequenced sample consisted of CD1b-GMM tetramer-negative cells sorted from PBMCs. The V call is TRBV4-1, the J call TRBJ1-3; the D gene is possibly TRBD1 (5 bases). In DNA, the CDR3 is TGCGCCAGCAGCCAAGGCACGGGGGCTGGAAACACCATATATTTT. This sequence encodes CASSQGTGAGNTIYF.